A selection of T cell receptor beta chains follows, all from one sample in a study of cytomegalovirus exposure and HLA in healthy donors. Some clones are missing from TCRdb's copy, which holds only in-frame ones; the method was immunoSEQ multiplex PCR. The sample holds more than 140,000 clones, roughly 87% seen once. What was sequenced was PBMCs. The origin of the receptors is a man in his thirties or forties in good health and CMV-seropositive. CDR3s include the opening cysteine and the closing phenylalanine or tryptophan. The D gene is left open where the match is weak. The size entry is marked missing in some rows and otherwise reads once, few, many or a size class.

clone size	D gene	J gene	CDR3 length	V gene	CDR3 protein	CDR3 DNA
.	.	TRBJ1-2	12	TRBV6-1	CAGAERGYGYTF	TGTGCGGGAGCCGAGCGGGGCTATGGCTACACCTTC
.	TRBD1	TRBJ1-3	19	TRBV5-1	CASRSGLGQRRVGGNTIYF	TGCGCCAGCAGGTCGGGGTTGGGACAGAGGAGAGTCGGTGGAAACACCATATATTTT
.	TRBD2	TRBJ2-3	19	TRBV10-2	CASSELLAGGPPSTDTQYF	TGCGCCAGCAGTGAACTACTAGCGGGGGGACCCCCTAGCACAGATACGCAGTATTTT
.	TRBD1	TRBJ1-6	13	TRBV11-2	CASSTGQGSPLHF	TGTGCCAGCAGCACCGGACAGGGATCACCCCTCCACTTT
.	.	TRBJ2-3	16	TRBV4-1	CASSPTPGREPDTQYF	TGCGCCAGCAGCCCCACCCCGGGAAGAGAACCAGATACGCAGTATTTT
.	TRBD1	TRBJ1-5	15	TRBV6-5	CASSLTGVDNQPQHF	TGTGCCAGCAGCCTGACAGGGGTTGACAATCAGCCCCAGCATTTT
.	.	TRBJ2-7	15	TRBV5-1	CASSLQGTSSYEQYF	TGCGCCAGCAGCTTGCAGGGAACGAGCTCCTACGAGCAGTACTTC
few	.	TRBJ2-2	11	TRBV30	CAWRGPGELFF	TGTGCCTGGAGGGGCCCCGGGGAGCTGTTTTTT
.	TRBD1	TRBJ2-5	14	TRBV29-1	CSVGYGTGQEAQYF	TGCAGCGTTGGGTATGGGACAGGCCAAGAGGCCCAGTACTTC
.	TRBD1	TRBJ1-4	12	TRBV15	CATSGGQGQLFF	TGTGCCACCAGCGGTGGACAGGGACAGCTGTTTTTT
.	TRBD2	TRBJ2-3	15	TRBV29-1	CSVVVAGTSTDTQYF	TGCAGCGTTGTAGTAGCGGGGACTAGCACAGATACGCAGTATTTT
.	.	TRBJ1-2	14	TRBV7-2	CASSTKAGEYGYTF	TGTGCCAGCAGCACGAAGGCGGGGGAATATGGCTACACCTTC
.	TRBD2	TRBJ2-1	14	TRBV11-2	CASSPSGGANEQFF	TGTGCCAGCAGCCCTAGCGGGGGGGCCAATGAGCAGTTCTTC
once	TRBD2	TRBJ2-3	15	TRBV19	CASTSKAGGTDTQYF	TGTGCCAGTACCTCTAAGGCGGGAGGCACAGATACGCAGTATTTT
.	.	TRBJ2-2	17	TRBV7-8	CASSLHDGGPLGGELFF	TGTGCCAGCAGCTTACATGACGGGGGGCCCTTGGGCGGGGAGCTGTTTTTT
.	TRBD2	TRBJ2-1	17	TRBV10-3	CAISGGSGRAGDNEQFF	TGTGCCATCAGTGGGGGTAGCGGGAGGGCCGGGGACAATGAGCAGTTCTTC
.	.	TRBJ2-7	14	TRBV25-1	CASSESGVSYEQYF	TGTGCCAGCAGTGAATCGGGGGTGTCCTACGAGCAGTACTTC
.	.	TRBJ2-5	13	TRBV30	CAWSVLAQETQYF	TGTGCCTGGAGTGTACTAGCTCAAGAGACCCAGTACTTC
.	TRBD1	TRBJ2-7	17	TRBV4-1	CASSHRGTGKNKNEQYF	TGCGCCAGCAGCCACCGCGGGACAGGGAAAAATAAAAACGAGCAGTACTTC
.	.	TRBJ2-2	15	TRBV27	CASSWYSPSTGELFF	TGTGCCAGCAGTTGGTACAGTCCCTCCACCGGGGAGCTGTTTTTT
.	.	TRBJ2-3	15	TRBV27	CASSLARRRTDTQYF	TGTGCCAGCAGTTTGGCGAGAAGGAGGACAGATACGCAGTATTTT
few	TRBD2	TRBJ2-1	17	TRBV5-4	CASSPGTSGRGLNEQFF	TGTGCCAGCAGCCCCGGGACTAGCGGGAGGGGGTTGAATGAGCAGTTCTTC
.	.	TRBJ1-1	13	TRBV10-1	CASSTGLNTEAFF	TGCGCCAGCAGTACAGGATTGAACACTGAAGCTTTCTTT
.	.	TRBJ1-4	15	TRBV7-9	CASSSPGSTNEKLFF	TGTGCCAGCAGCTCCCCAGGGTCTACTAATGAAAAACTGTTTTTT
.	TRBD2	TRBJ2-6	19	TRBV19	CASSIEGLAYLSGANVLTF	TGTGCCAGTAGTATAGAGGGACTAGCTTATCTCTCTGGGGCCAACGTCCTGACTTTC
few	TRBD1	TRBJ1-5	14	TRBV6-1	CASSRDSLNQPQHF	TGTGCCAGCAGCCGGGACAGTCTCAATCAGCCCCAGCATTTT
few	TRBD1	TRBJ1-1	16	TRBV4-1	CASSQDPYRGGTEAFF	TGCGCCAGCAGCCAAGATCCCTACAGGGGCGGCACTGAAGCTTTCTTT
.	.	TRBJ1-5	14	TRBV4-3	CASSRDLGNQPQHF	TGCGCCAGCAGCCGGGACTTGGGCAATCAGCCCCAGCATTTT
.	.	TRBJ1-1	15	TRBV28	CASSLLGQMNTEAFF	TGTGCCAGCAGTTTATTAGGACAGATGAACACTGAAGCTTTCTTT
.	.	TRBJ2-2	15	TRBV28	CASSLLDRNTGELFF	TGTGCCAGCAGTTTACTGGACAGGAACACCGGGGAGCTGTTTTTT
.	TRBD1	TRBJ1-2	13	TRBV5-6	CASSWEDRDGYTF	TGTGCCAGCAGCTGGGAGGACAGGGATGGCTACACCTTC
few	TRBD1	TRBJ2-1	13	TRBV9	CASSVDDRDEQFF	TGTGCCAGCAGCGTAGACGACAGGGATGAGCAGTTCTTC
.	.	TRBJ2-3	13	TRBV5-3	CARSSRTDGTQYF	TGTGCCAGAAGTTCCCGCACAGATGGTACGCAGTATTTT
.	TRBD1	TRBJ1-2	17	TRBV19	CASTRGGTGDSYYGYTF	TGTGCCAGTACTAGAGGAGGGACAGGGGATTCTTACTATGGCTACACCTTC
.	.	TRBJ2-2	13	TRBV5-8	CATAEYATGELFF	TGTGCCACCGCCGAGTACGCCACCGGGGAGCTGTTTTTT
once	.	TRBJ2-3	13	TRBV30	CAWSKRGTDTQYF	TGTGCCTGGAGCAAGCGCGGCACAGATACGCAGTATTTT
once	.	TRBJ1-1	12	TRBV19	CASSIDFREAFF	TGTGCCAGTAGTATAGATTTCCGGGAAGCTTTCTTT
.	.	TRBJ1-5	14	TRBV4-3	CASSPDRSNQPQHF	TGCGCCAGCAGCCCCGACAGGTCCAATCAGCCCCAGCATTTT
.	.	TRBJ2-1	12	TRBV15	CATMAGYNEQFF	TGTGCCACCATGGCAGGGTACAATGAGCAGTTCTTC
.	.	TRBJ2-7	13	TRBV19	CASSHRATYEQYF	TGTGCCAGTAGTCACAGGGCCACCTACGAGCAGTACTTC
.	.	TRBJ1-6	15	TRBV7-2	CASSASQGRDSPLHF	TGTGCCAGCAGCGCATCCCAGGGGCGCGATTCACCCCTCCACTTT
.	.	TRBJ1-2	15	TRBV6-5	CASSLLLGGRYGYTF	TGTGCCAGCAGCCTCCTGTTGGGGGGGCGCTATGGCTACACCTTC
.	TRBD1	TRBJ1-6	15	TRBV6-5	CASRPGGQGNSPLHF	TGTGCCAGCAGGCCGGGGGGACAGGGGAATTCACCCCTCCACTTT
.	TRBD2	TRBJ2-7	17	TRBV7-9	CASSPPGRLRSSYEQYF	TGTGCCAGCAGCCCCCCCGGGAGGCTGAGGAGCTCCTACGAGCAGTACTTC
.	.	TRBJ2-7	13	TRBV6-5	CASSYGPIYEQYF	TGTGCCAGCAGTTACGGGCCGATCTACGAGCAGTACTTC
.	.	TRBJ1-5	16	TRBV5-6	CASTKGWRIGSQPQHF	TGTGCCAGCACCAAAGGGTGGAGGATTGGCAGCCAGCCCCAGCATTTT
.	TRBD1	TRBJ1-2	15	TRBV5-5	CASSPGQHGGYGYTF	TGTGCCAGCAGCCCGGGACAGCACGGAGGCTATGGCTACACCTTC
once	.	TRBJ2-3	14	TRBV5-5	CASSPEGWTDTQYF	TGTGCCAGCAGCCCCGAGGGTTGGACAGATACGCAGTATTTT
.	.	TRBJ2-6	12	TRBV2	CASSSGANVLTF	TGTGCCAGTTCTTCTGGGGCCAACGTCCTGACTTTC
.	TRBD1	TRBJ1-1	14	TRBV9	CASSFGTGDTEAFF	TGTGCCAGCAGCTTTGGGACAGGGGACACTGAAGCTTTCTTT
.	TRBD2	TRBJ2-7	14	TRBV2	CASSPGTSGYEQYF	TGTGCCAGCAGCCCCGGGACTAGCGGGTACGAGCAGTACTTC
.	.	TRBJ2-2	14	TRBV27	CASTEKPSRGELFF	TGTGCCAGCACCGAGAAGCCTTCCCGAGGGGAGCTGTTTTTT
.	TRBD2	TRBJ2-3	15	TRBV2	CASSDQAGGSDTQYF	TGTGCCAGCAGTGACCAAGCGGGGGGGTCAGATACGCAGTATTTT